The 31 T cell receptor beta chains below were found in one sample sequenced in a study of shared clonotypes between healthy human individuals. Assay used: immunoSEQ multiplex PCR; TCRdb lists only in-frame clones, some missing. This table has about half a million clones, approximately 80% appearing once. The sample consisted of PBMCs. Receptors were obtained from a woman in her 40s in good health. Some clones in this sample may be carry-over from other donors' samples.

Remarks on this clone: Other DNA sequences in this sample translate to the same CDR3. V is TRBV5-1 and J is TRBJ1-5, with D unresolved. V shed 0 bases and J shed 7 bases, with 14 bases lying between them. This CDR3 region has 15 residues. In germline, CDR1 is SGHRS, CDR2 YFSETQ. CDR3 sequence (DNA): TGCGCCAGCAGCTTGGAGGCTGGGTCGGGACAGCCCCAGCATTTT. It yields the protein CASSLEAGSGQPQHF. Full variable domain (rest looked up from reference TRBV5-1 and TRBJ1-5): KAGVTQTPRYLIKTRGQQVTLSCSPISGHRSVSWYQQTPGQGLQFLFEYFSETQRNKGNFPGRFSGRQFSNSRSEMNVSTLELGDSALYLCASSLEAGSGQPQHFGDGTRLSIL.

The gene calls are TRBV19 and TRBJ2-3; 7 nucleotides match TRBD1. Germline assignment: CDR1 LNHDA and CDR2 SQIVND (reference sequence). The CDR3 has 13 residues. The V segment lost 9 bases and the J segment 5 bases; nucleotides outside the gene matches: 8. CDR3 DNA: TGTGCCAGCAAACGACAGGGCCGAGATACGCAGTATTTT. Amino acid sequence: CASKRQGRDTQYF.

This chain connects TRBV4-2 to TRBJ2-3, with 7 bases lining up with TRBD2. This CDR3 has 19 amino acids. J gave up 0 bases and V 0 bases, and 12 bases lay outside the gene matches. Germline loops: CDR1 LGHNA, CDR2 YNFKEQ. Written as DNA, the CDR3 is TGTGCCAGCAGCCAAGAGCGGGCGACTAGCCCCTTGAGCACAGATACGCAGTATTTT. This codes for CASSQERATSPLSTDTQYF.

The V and J genes are TRBV9 and TRBJ2-7; D gene uncertain. CDR1 is SGDLS and CDR2 is YYNGEE in the germline V gene. V was trimmed by 7 bases and J by 2 bases, leaving 13 bases between them. The CDR3 consists of 13 residues. The CDR3 reads CASGGWYPYEQYF. The CDR3 DNA follows: TGTGCCAGCGGCGGCTGGTATCCCTACGAGCAGTACTTC. The full variable domain, rest sourced from reference TRBV9 and TRBJ2-7, is DSGVTQTPKHLITATGQRVTLRCSPRSGDLSVYWYQQSLDQGLQFLIQYYNGEERAKGNILERFSAQQFPDLHSELNLSSLELGDSALYFCASGGWYPYEQYFGPGTRLTVT.

V usage is TRBV20-1 and J usage is TRBJ2-7; tentative D call: TRBD2 (6 bases). CDR1 and CDR2 from the germline V gene are DFQATT and SNEGSKA (reference sequence). The CDR3 has 11 residues. With 5 bases removed from V and 6 bases from J, the gap between germline ends came to 11 bases. The CDR3 loop is CSAFRGGEQYF. CDR3 coding DNA: TGCAGTGCTTTCCGGGGAGGCGAGCAGTACTTC.

This clone has only one observation. This chain joins TRBV18 and TRBJ1-5, with D possibly being TRBD1 (5 bases). The V end was cut by 3 bases, the J end by 7 bases, with 10 bases between. This CDR3 has 13 residues. Germline-derived CDR1 and CDR2 are KGHSH and LQKENI. The CDR3 DNA is TGTGCCAGCTCACCCGGACAAGGCCAGCCCCAGCATTTT. Amino acids: CASSPGQGQPQHF.

This rearrangement joins TRBV13 to TRBJ2-1, with no clear D. Trimming took 5 bases from V and 6 from J, leaving 17 bases between them. The germline V gene encodes CDR1 PRHDT and CDR2 FYEKMQ (reference sequence). This CDR3 is 15 amino acids long. The CDR3: CASSPPRSRVNEQFF. CDR3 sequence (DNA): TGTGCCAGCAGCCCCCCCAGGAGTCGGGTCAATGAGCAGTTCTTC.

The chain carries TRBV4-2 and TRBJ2-2; D is possibly TRBD1 or TRBD2 (7 bases each). V lost 3 bases and J 6 bases, leaving 11 bases between the germline ends. This CDR3 has 14 amino acids. Germline loops: CDR1 LGHNA, CDR2 YNFKEQ. The CDR3 protein is CASSHQGGAGELFF. CDR3 nucleotide sequence: TGTGCCAGCAGCCACCAGGGGGGGGCCGGGGAGCTGTTTTTT.

J is TRBJ2-3 and V is TRBV2, with TRBD2 matching 8 bases. CDR1 SNHLY and CDR2 FYNNEI come from the germline V gene. The CDR3 is 14 residues long. V was clipped by 7 bases and J by 0 bases; unmatched bases: 3. The CDR3 is CASTLAVSTDTQYF. CDR3 DNA: TGTGCCAGCACACTAGCGGTTAGCACAGATACGCAGTATTTT.

This chain links TRBV5-1 with TRBJ2-7; 7 nucleotides match TRBD2. Germline CDR1 is SGHRS and CDR2 is YFSETQ. V was pared by 0 bases and J by 2 bases, with 5 bases of the junction left unmatched. This CDR3 is built from 15 residues. CDR3 sequence: CASSLAGTTPYEQYF. The CDR3 DNA reads TGCGCCAGCAGCTTGGCCGGGACTACCCCCTACGAGCAGTACTTC. Full variable domain (rest looked up from reference TRBV5-1 and TRBJ2-7): KAGVTQTPRYLIKTRGQQVTLSCSPISGHRSVSWYQQTPGQGLQFLFEYFSETQRNKGNFPGRFSGRQFSNSRSEMNVSTLELGDSALYLCASSLAGTTPYEQYFGPGTRLTVT.

The gene calls are TRBV29-1 and TRBJ2-3, with a tentative D call TRBD1 (5 bases). The CDR3 has 11 amino acids. V dropped 8 bases and J dropped 9 bases, with 15 bases sitting between them. CDR1 is SQVTM and CDR2 is ANQGSEA in the germline V gene. The CDR3 loop is CSLWGSGTQYF. The CDR3 region has the DNA TGCAGCCTATGGGGCTCGGGCACGCAGTATTTT.

J is TRBJ2-7 and V is TRBV18, with a weak D call TRBD1 (6 bases). Germline V lookup: CDR1 KGHSH, CDR2 LQKENI. The CDR3 sequence is 13 residues long. V lost 8 bases and J lost 1, with 12 bases in between. The CDR3: CASLRQGSYEQYF. The CDR3 DNA reads TGTGCCAGCCTCCGGCAGGGGTCCTACGAGCAGTACTTC.

The chain couples TRBV5-4 to TRBJ1-2, with D tentatively TRBD1 (6 bases). The CDR3 loop spans 16 amino acids. Trimming shortened V by 4 bases and J by 7 bases, and 23 bases separated the two germline ends. CDR1 and CDR2 (germline): SGHNT, YYREEE (reference sequence). CDR3 loop: CASSAGRTGNTGGYTF. In DNA, the CDR3 is TGTGCCAGCAGCGCGGGCCGCACAGGGAACACCGGTGGCTACACCTTC.

The chain joins TRBV19 to TRBJ2-1; TRBD2 matches at 10 bases. The CDR3 totals 14 residues. The germline CDR1 and CDR2 sequences are LNHDA and SQIVND (reference sequence). The ends lost 5 bases at V and 5 bases at J; junction bases unmatched: 3. CDR3 residues: CASSLAGVHNEQFF. As DNA, the CDR3 is TGTGCCAGTAGTCTAGCGGGAGTTCACAATGAGCAGTTCTTC.

V and J are TRBV7-2 and TRBJ1-3, with D perhaps TRBD1 (6 bases). Trimming shortened V by 6 bases and J by 2 bases, and 14 bases separated the two germline ends. This CDR3 comprises 15 residues. Per germline, CDR1 SGHTA and CDR2 FQGNSA. In nucleotides, the CDR3 is TGTGCCAGCAGTCCGGCGGGGGGCCCTGGAAACACCATATATTTT. Protein product: CASSPAGGPGNTIYF. The complete variable domain, with remaining parts taken from reference TRBV7-2 and TRBJ1-3, reads GAGVSQSPSNKVTEKGKDVELRCDPISGHTALYWYRQSLGQGLEFLIYFQGNSAPDKSGLPSDRFSAERTGGSVSTLTIQRTQQEDSAVYLCASSPAGGPGNTIYFGEGSWLTVV.

The gene calls are TRBV28 and TRBJ2-7, with D possibly being TRBD1 (6 bases). The CDR3 totals 14 residues. V dropped 4 bases and J dropped 0 bases, with 10 bases sitting between them. CDR1 and CDR2 from the germline V gene are MDHEN and SYDVKM. DNA of the CDR3: TGTGCCAGCAGTTCCGGACAGAACTCCTACGAGCAGTACTTC. It yields the protein CASSSGQNSYEQYF.

This clone came up once. V is TRBV5-6 and J is TRBJ2-7, with TRBD1 identical over 8 bases. This CDR3 is built from 14 residues. Trimming cost V 3 bases and J 5 bases; bases outside gene matches: 7. Germline loops: CDR1 SGHDT, CDR2 YYEEEE. The CDR3 is CASSSSTGADEQYF. The CDR3 region has the DNA TGTGCCAGCAGCTCCTCGACAGGGGCAGACGAGCAGTACTTC.

The gene calls are TRBV18 and TRBJ2-5; 12 positions agree with TRBD2. CDR3 length: 15 residues. The germline CDR1 and CDR2 sequences are KGHSH and LQKENI. V lost 1 base, J lost 10 bases, and 7 bases stayed unmatched. The CDR3 DNA reads as TGTGCCAGCTCACCACGGGAGACTAGCGGGAGAAACCAGTACTTC. This encodes CASSPRETSGRNQYF.

The J gene is TRBJ2-1, the V gene TRBV6-5; tentatively, D is TRBD1 (6 bases). CDR1 and CDR2 (germline): MNHEY, SVGAGI. This CDR3 region has 13 residues. With 0 bases removed from V and 7 bases from J, the gap between germline ends came to 7 bases. The DNA of the CDR3 is TGTGCCAGCAGTTACTCGGGGGCAAATGAGCAGTTCTTC. This gives the protein CASSYSGANEQFF.

This chain uses TRBV18 with TRBJ1-4; D is unclear. V was cut by 1 base and J by 7 bases, with 16 bases left in between. Germline CDR1 and CDR2: KGHSH and LQKENI. CDR3 length equals 16 residues. The CDR3: CASSPLWGEGVEKLFF. Written as DNA, the CDR3 is TGTGCCAGCTCACCACTTTGGGGAGAAGGTGTTGAAAAACTGTTTTTT.

On this clone itself: Other DNA sequences within the sample encode an identical CDR3. This chain connects TRBV29-1 to TRBJ1-1; D remains unclear. CDR1 and CDR2 (germline): SQVTM, ANQGSEA. The CDR3 spans 12 residues. Trimming removed 6 bases from V and 1 base from J, with 9 bases in between. The CDR3 sequence: CSVGVQNTEAFF. For the CDR3, the DNA is TGCAGCGTCGGGGTGCAGAACACTGAAGCTTTCTTT.

CDR3 amino acids: CASSPSLERENYNEQFF. In DNA form, the CDR3 reads TGTGCCAGCAGCCCTTCACTAGAGCGGGAGAATTACAATGAGCAGTTCTTC. V is TRBV13 and J is TRBJ2-1, with 8 bases lining up with TRBD2. In germline, CDR1 is PRHDT, CDR2 FYEKMQ (reference sequence). V gave up 5 bases and J gave up 4 bases; unmatched junction bases: 13. This CDR3 contains 17 residues.

The chain links TRBV27 to TRBJ2-7; no clear D. From germline, CDR1 is MNHEY and CDR2 SMNVEV (reference sequence). This CDR3 comprises 10 residues. Trimming removed 8 bases from V and 4 bases from J, with 6 bases in between. Here the CDR3 DNA reads TGTGCCAGCCCCAAGTACGAGCAGTACTTC. This gives the protein CASPKYEQYF.

The V and J genes are TRBV28 and TRBJ1-4; weak D call: TRBD1 (5 bases). This CDR3 spans 15 amino acids. Trimming shortened V by 6 bases and J by 4 bases, and 15 bases separated the two germline ends. Germline lookup yields CDR1 MDHEN and CDR2 SYDVKM. The CDR3 sequence is CASSSGGGRNEKLFF. CDR3 nucleotides: TGTGCCAGCAGCTCGGGGGGAGGGCGTAATGAAAAACTGTTTTTT.

The rearrangement links TRBV29-1 to TRBJ2-5; D call uncertain. This CDR3 spans 14 amino acids. CDR1 and CDR2 from the germline V gene are SQVTM and ANQGSEA. V was cut by 3 bases and J by 5 bases, with 16 bases left in between. The CDR3 here is CSVDVGVARETQYF. The CDR3 nucleotides are TGCAGCGTTGATGTCGGAGTAGCCCGGGAGACCCAGTACTTC.

A note on this clone: Other DNA sequences in the same sample also yield this CDR3. The chain uses TRBV9 and TRBJ1-5, with D uncertain. The germline CDR1 and CDR2 sequences are SGDLS and YYNGEE. This CDR3 has 14 residues. The ends were cut back, 0 bases at V and 2 bases at J, with 6 bases in the middle. The CDR3 sequence: CASSVAGGNQPQHF. The CDR3 DNA reads TGTGCCAGCAGCGTAGCCGGGGGCAATCAGCCCCAGCATTTT.

As to this clone: Possible read error: a much larger clone is one base away. Other DNA sequences in this specimen translate into the identical CDR3. The genes are TRBV30 and TRBJ1-5, with 10 bases that match TRBD1. The CDR3 is 15 residues long. The germline CDR1 and CDR2 sequences are GTSNPN and SVGIG (reference sequence). This CDR3 is CAWAGTGVRNQPQHF. CDR3 in DNA: TGTGCTTGGGCCGGGACAGGGGTGCGCAATCAGCCCCAGCATTTT.

This chain links TRBV9 with TRBJ2-7; the D is unclear. Trimming left V 1 base short and J 1 base short, with 9 bases between. This CDR3 comprises 14 residues. Germline loops: CDR1 SGDLS, CDR2 YYNGEE. The DNA for the CDR3 is TGTGCCAGCAGCGTACTGGGTAGTTCCTACGAGCAGTACTTC. Translation: CASSVLGSSYEQYF.

The chain has TRBV30 and TRBJ2-1; 15 nucleotides agree with TRBD2. The V gene's germline CDR1 is GTSNPN and CDR2 SVGIG (reference sequence). CDR3 length: 17 amino acids. The junction had 6 bases not matched to a gene; V was cut back by 5 bases and J by 1 base. The CDR3 loop reads CAWSGGTSGRSYNEQFF. DNA for the CDR3: TGTGCCTGGTCTGGGGGGACTAGCGGGAGGTCCTACAATGAGCAGTTCTTC.

The chain uses TRBV30 and TRBJ1-4; D may be TRBD1 (5 bases). CDR3 length: 14 residues. CDR1 and CDR2 from the germline V gene are GTSNPN and SVGIG (reference sequence). The CDR3, as DNA: TGTGCGGCTGACACAGGAGCAACTAATGAAAAACTGTTTTTT. This encodes CAADTGATNEKLFF.

J is TRBJ2-1 and V is TRBV7-9; 8 bases are a match to TRBD2. The CDR3 length is 16 residues. After removal of 6 bases from V and 3 bases from J, the junction contained 10 bases not matched to a gene. Germline loops: CDR1 SEHNR, CDR2 FQNEAQ (reference sequence). This CDR3 is CASSPRTGLVYNEQFF. The CDR3 DNA reads TGTGCCAGCAGTCCCAGGACGGGACTAGTCTACAATGAGCAGTTCTTC.